This T cell receptor beta chain was identified in a study of long-term antiretroviral therapy in people with HIV. On the study more broadly: The earliest samples predate the 2015 immediate-ART recommendation by about a decade. Overall study findings and caveats: Repertoires in HIV (unlike those of controls) had narrower CDR3 length ranges. Records did not include ART adherence, viral resistance or therapy changes.

V trimming: 3 bases; J trimming: 5 bases; junction bases outside the gene matches: 8. From germline, CDR1 is SGHKS and CDR2 YYEKEE (reference sequence). The CDR3 is 15 amino acids. Survey-level immunoSEQ v3.0 assays were run. Method: immunoSEQ multiplex PCR; TCRdb's copy keeps in-frame clones and lacks some. Of some 33,000 clones listed, around 79% are singletons. This clone was seen only once. What it recognizes is unknown. This specimen was unsorted PBMCs, taken 0.6 years after starting antiretroviral therapy. This TCR came from a man aged 18 to 29 with HIV. The chain joins TRBV5-5 to TRBJ2-1; 7 positions match TRBD2. The CDR3: CASSSPGGLNNEQFF. The CDR3 region has the DNA TGTGCCAGCAGCTCGCCCGGGGGACTAAACAATGAGCAGTTCTTC. Using reference TRBV5-5 and TRBJ2-1 for the parts outside the CDR3, the full variable domain is DAGVTQSPTHLIKTRGQQVTLRCSPISGHKSVSWYQQVLGQGPQFIFQYYEKEERGRGNFPDRFSARQFPNYSSELNVNALLLGDSALYLCASSSPGGLNNEQFFGPGTRLTVL.